This T cell receptor (beta chain) was found in a study of monozygotic twins with inflammatory bowel disease. cDNA was made in eight separate reactions per sample. The study subjected TCRalpha and TCRbeta cDNA to two nested PCRs of around 15 and 9 cycles. After re-calling the 5' RACE reads, TCRdb lists one entry per CDR3 protein, DNA absent. This sample's table has approximately 120,000 distinct CDR3 sequences. Germline CDR1 reads SGHVS; CDR2 reads FQNEAQ. CDR3 size: 15 residues. A roughly 2.5 ml blood sample was drawn per donor. The clonotype was recovered from a human donor with ulcerative colitis or Crohn's disease, or a healthy co-twin of an affected twin (not recorded which). Specimen: blood. This chain joins TRBV7-8 and TRBJ1-2. CDR3 region: CASSLDVGRNYGYTF.